These 2 T cell receptor beta chains came from one sample sequenced in a study of patients and donors after allogeneic stem cell transplantation. MiXCR, run by TCRdb on the RT-PCR reads, gives a single entry per CDR3 protein. The sample consists of about 110,000 distinct CDR3 sequences, around 38% of them appearing once. The sequenced sample consisted of blood, either unsorted or a sorted T cell fraction (not recorded which). The receptors derive from a human donor who was either an allogeneic HSCT recipient or a stem cell or donor lymphocyte infusion donor (not recorded which). It is not recorded whose cells these are; they may come from a transplant donor.

The table lists this clonotype with a few counts. The DNA for the CDR3 is TGTGCCAGCAGGATACAGGGACAGACCCAGTACTTC. Protein product: CASRIQGQTQYF. This chain links TRBV21-1 with TRBJ2-5; TRBD1 was called by the table and not checked on the DNA. TRBV21-1 has pseudogene status. CDR3 length equals 12 residues.

This chain uses TRBV10-3 with TRBJ2-2, with 10 bases lining up with TRBD2. Germline CDR1 is ENHRY and CDR2 is SYGVKD. The ends lost 0 bases at V and 6 bases at J; junction bases unmatched: 1. This CDR3 contains 15 residues. The CDR3 here is CAISESGLASGELFF. The DNA of the CDR3 is TGTGCCATCAGTGAGTCGGGACTAGCGTCCGGGGAGCTGTTTTTT.